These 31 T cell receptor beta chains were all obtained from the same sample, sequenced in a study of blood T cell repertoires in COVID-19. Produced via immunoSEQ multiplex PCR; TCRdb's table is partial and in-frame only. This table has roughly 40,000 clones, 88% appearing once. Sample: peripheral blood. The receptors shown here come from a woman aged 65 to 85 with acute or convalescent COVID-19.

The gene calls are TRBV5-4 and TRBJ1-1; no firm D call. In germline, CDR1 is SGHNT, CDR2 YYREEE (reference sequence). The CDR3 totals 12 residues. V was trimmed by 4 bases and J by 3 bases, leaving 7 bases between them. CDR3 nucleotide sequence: TGTGCCAGCAGCCCCCGAGACACTGAAGCTTTCTTT. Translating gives CASSPRDTEAFF.

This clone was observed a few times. This CDR3 is CASSYSSGFGSPLHF. The DNA for the CDR3 is TGTGCCAGCAGTTACTCGTCGGGTTTTGGGTCACCCCTCCACTTT. This sequence joins TRBV6-2 or TRBV6-3 and TRBJ1-6; D unresolved. Trimming pared 0 bases from V and 10 bases from J, leaving 13 bases between. The CDR3 sequence is 15 residues long. Germline CDR1 MNHEY, CDR2 SVGEGT.

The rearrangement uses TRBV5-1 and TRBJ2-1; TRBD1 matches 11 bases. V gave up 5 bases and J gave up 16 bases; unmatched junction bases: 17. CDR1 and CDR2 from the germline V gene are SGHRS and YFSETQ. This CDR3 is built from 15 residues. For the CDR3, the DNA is TGCGCCAGCAGTTGGACAGGGGGCGCGGGACTAGCATATTTCTTC. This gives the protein CASSWTGGAGLAYFF.

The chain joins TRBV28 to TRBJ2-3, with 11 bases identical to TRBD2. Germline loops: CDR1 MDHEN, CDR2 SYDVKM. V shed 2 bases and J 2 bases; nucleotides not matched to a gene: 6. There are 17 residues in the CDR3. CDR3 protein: CASSLGASGGYTDTQYF. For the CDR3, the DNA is TGTGCCAGCAGTTTAGGGGCTAGCGGGGGGTACACAGATACGCAGTATTTT.

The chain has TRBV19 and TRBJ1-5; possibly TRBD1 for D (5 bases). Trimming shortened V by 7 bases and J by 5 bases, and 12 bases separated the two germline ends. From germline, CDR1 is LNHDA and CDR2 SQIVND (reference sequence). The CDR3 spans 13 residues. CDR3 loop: CASMAGRDQPQHF. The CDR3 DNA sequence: TGTGCCAGTATGGCAGGGAGGGATCAGCCCCAGCATTTT.

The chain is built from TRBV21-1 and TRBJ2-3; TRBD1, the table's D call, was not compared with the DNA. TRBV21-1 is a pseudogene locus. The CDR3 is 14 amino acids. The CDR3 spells CASSKRQSTDTQYF. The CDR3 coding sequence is TGTGCCAGCAGCAAGCGACAAAGCACAGATACGCAGTATTTT.

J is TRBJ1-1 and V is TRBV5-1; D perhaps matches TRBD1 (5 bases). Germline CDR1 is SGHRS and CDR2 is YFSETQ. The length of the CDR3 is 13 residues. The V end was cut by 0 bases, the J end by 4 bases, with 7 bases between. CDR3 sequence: CASSLGGVTEAFF. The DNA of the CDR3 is TGCGCCAGCAGCTTGGGGGGGGTCACTGAAGCTTTCTTT.

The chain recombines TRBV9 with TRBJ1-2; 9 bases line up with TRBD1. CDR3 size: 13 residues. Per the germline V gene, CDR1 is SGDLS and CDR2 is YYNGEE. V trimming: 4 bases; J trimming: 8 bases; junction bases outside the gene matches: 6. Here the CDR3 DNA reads TGTGCCAGCAGCACGGGACAGGGCGACGGCTACACCTTC. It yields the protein CASSTGQGDGYTF. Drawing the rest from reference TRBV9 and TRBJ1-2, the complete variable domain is DSGVTQTPKHLITATGQRVTLRCSPRSGDLSVYWYQQSLDQGLQFLIQYYNGEERAKGNILERFSAQQFPDLHSELNLSSLELGDSALYFCASSTGQGDGYTFGSGTRLTVV.

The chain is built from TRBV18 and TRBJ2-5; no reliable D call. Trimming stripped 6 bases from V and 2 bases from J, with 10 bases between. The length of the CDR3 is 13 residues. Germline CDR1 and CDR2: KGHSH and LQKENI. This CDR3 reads CASSDGNQETQYF. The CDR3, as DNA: TGTGCCAGCTCCGATGGCAATCAAGAGACCCAGTACTTC.

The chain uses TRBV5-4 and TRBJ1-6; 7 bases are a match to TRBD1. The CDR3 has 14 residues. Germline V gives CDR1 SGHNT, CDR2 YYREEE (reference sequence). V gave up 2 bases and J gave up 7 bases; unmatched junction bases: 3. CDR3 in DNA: TGTGCCAGCAGCTTTGAGGGGGCCAATTCACCCCTCCACTTT. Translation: CASSFEGANSPLHF.

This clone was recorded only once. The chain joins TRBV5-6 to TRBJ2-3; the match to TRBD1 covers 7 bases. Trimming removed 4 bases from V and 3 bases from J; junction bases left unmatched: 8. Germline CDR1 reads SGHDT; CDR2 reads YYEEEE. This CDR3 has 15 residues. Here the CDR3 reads CASSLGAGGTDTQYF. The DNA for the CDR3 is TGTGCCAGCAGCCTGGGGGCAGGGGGAACAGATACGCAGTATTTT.

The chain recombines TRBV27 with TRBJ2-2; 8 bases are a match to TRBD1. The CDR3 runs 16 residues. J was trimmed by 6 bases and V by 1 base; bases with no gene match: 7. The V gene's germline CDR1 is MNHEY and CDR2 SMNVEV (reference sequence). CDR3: CASSLYPGQVPGELFF. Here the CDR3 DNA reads TGTGCCAGCAGTTTATATCCGGGACAGGTTCCCGGGGAGCTGTTTTTT.

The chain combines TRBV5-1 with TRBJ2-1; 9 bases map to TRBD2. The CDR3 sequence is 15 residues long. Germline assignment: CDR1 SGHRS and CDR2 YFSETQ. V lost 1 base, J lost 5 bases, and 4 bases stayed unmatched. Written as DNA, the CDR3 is TGCGCCAGCAGCTTGCGCGGGGGGGCCCACAATGAGCAGTTCTTC. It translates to CASSLRGGAHNEQFF.

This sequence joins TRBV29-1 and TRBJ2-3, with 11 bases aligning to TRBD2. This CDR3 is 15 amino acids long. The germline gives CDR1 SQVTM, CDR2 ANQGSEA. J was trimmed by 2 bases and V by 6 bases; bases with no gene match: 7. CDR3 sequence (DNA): TGCAGCGTCCAGGGGACTAGCGGAAACACAGATACGCAGTATTTT. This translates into CSVQGTSGNTDTQYF.

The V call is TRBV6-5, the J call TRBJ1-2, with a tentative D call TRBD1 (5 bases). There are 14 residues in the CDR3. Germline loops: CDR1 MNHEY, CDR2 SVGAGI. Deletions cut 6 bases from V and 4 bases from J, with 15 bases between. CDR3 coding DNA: TGTGCCAGCAGATACCCGGGGAGGGGCTATGGCTACACCTTC. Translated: CASRYPGRGYGYTF.

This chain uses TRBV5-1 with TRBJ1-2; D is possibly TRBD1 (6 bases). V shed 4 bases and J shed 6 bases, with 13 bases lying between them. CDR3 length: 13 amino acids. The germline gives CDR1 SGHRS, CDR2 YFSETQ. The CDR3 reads CASSVTTGDGYTF. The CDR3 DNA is TGCGCCAGCAGCGTGACGACAGGAGATGGCTACACCTTC.

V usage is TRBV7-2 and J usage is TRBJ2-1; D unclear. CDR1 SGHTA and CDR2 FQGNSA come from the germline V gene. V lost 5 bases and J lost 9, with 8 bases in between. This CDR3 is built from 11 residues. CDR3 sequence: CASSNYGEQFF. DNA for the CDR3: TGTGCCAGCAGCAACTACGGTGAGCAGTTCTTC.

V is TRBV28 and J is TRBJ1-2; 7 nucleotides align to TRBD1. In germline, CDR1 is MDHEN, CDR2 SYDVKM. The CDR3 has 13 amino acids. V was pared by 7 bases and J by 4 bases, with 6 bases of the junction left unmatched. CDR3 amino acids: CASTTGAAYGYTF. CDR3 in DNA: TGTGCCAGCACCACAGGGGCTGCCTATGGCTACACCTTC.

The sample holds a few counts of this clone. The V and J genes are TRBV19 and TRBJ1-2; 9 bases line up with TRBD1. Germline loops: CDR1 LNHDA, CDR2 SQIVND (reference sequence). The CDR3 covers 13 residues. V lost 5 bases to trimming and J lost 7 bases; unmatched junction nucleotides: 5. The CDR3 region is CASSPGQGRGYTF. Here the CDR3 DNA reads TGTGCCAGTAGTCCGGGACAGGGACGTGGCTACACCTTC.

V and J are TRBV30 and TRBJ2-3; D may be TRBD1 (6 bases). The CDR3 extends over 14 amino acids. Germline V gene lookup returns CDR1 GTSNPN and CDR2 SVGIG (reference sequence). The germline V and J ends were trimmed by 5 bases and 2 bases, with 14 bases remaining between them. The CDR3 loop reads CAWEQGQPTDTQYF. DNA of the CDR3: TGTGCCTGGGAACAAGGACAGCCCACAGATACGCAGTATTTT.

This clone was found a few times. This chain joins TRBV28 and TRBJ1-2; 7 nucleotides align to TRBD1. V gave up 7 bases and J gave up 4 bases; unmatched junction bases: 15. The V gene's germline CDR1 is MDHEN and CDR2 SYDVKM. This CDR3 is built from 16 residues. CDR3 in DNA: TGTGCCAGCACCATAGGCCGGGACAGAAGACTCTATGGCTACACCTTC. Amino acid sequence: CASTIGRDRRLYGYTF.

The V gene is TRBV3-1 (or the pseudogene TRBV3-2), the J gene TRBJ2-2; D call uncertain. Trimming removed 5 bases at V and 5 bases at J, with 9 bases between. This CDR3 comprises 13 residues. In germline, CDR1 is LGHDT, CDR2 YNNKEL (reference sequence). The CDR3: CASSGRQTGELFF. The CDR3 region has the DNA TGTGCCAGCAGCGGGCGACAAACCGGGGAGCTGTTTTTT.

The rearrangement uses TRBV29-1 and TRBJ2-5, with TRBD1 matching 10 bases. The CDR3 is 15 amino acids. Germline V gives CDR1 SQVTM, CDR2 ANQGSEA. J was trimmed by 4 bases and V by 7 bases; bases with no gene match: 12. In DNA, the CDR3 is TGCAGCGCCACCGGGGGACAGGGGAGGGGAGAGACCCAGTACTTC. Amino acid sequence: CSATGGQGRGETQYF.

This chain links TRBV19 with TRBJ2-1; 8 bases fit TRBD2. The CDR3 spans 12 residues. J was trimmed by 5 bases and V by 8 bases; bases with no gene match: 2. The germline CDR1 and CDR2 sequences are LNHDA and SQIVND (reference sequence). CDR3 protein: CASLSGDNEQFF. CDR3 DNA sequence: TGTGCCAGTCTTAGCGGGGACAATGAGCAGTTCTTC.

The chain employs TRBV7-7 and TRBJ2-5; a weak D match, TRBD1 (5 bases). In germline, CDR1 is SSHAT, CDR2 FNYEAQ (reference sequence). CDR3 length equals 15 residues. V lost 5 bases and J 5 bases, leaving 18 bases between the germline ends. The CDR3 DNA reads TGTGCCAGCAGCCTAAACACGGCAGGGTCTGAGACCCAGTACTTC. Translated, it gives CASSLNTAGSETQYF.

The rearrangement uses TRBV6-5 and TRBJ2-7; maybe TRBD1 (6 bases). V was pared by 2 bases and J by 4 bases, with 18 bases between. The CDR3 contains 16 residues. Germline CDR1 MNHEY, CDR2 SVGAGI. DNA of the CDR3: TGTGCCAGCAGTTACATCGGCAGGGGCTTGGGGTACGAGCAGTACGTC. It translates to CASSYIGRGLGYEQYV.

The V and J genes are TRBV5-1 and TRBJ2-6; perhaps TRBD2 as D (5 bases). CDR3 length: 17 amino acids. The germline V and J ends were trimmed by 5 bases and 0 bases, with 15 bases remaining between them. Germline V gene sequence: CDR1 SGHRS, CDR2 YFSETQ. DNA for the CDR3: TGCGCCAGCAGTGTAGGGTGGGGAGTCTCTGGGGCCAACGTCCTGACTTTC. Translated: CASSVGWGVSGANVLTF.

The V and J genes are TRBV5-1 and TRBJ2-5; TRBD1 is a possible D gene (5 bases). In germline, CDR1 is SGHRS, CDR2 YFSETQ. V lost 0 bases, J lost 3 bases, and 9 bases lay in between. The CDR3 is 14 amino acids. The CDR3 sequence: CASSLAAGKETQYF. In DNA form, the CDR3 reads TGCGCCAGCAGCTTGGCCGCAGGGAAAGAGACCCAGTACTTC. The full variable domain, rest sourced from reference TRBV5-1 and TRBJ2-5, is KAGVTQTPRYLIKTRGQQVTLSCSPISGHRSVSWYQQTPGQGLQFLFEYFSETQRNKGNFPGRFSGRQFSNSRSEMNVSTLELGDSALYLCASSLAAGKETQYFGPGTRLLVL.

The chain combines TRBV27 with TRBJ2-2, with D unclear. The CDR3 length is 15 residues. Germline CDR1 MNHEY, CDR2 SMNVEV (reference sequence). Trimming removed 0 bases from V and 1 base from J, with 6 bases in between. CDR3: CASSLSAGNTGELFF. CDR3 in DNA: TGTGCCAGCAGTTTATCGGCAGGGAACACCGGGGAGCTGTTTTTT.

The chain's CDR3 is CASSGGTGLSNQPQHF. DNA for the CDR3: TGTGCCAGCAGTGGGGGGACAGGGCTTAGCAATCAGCCCCAGCATTTT. The chain combines TRBV28 with TRBJ1-5; TRBD1 agrees at 9 bases. The ends lost 5 bases at V and 0 bases at J; junction bases unmatched: 5. This CDR3 spans 16 amino acids. The germline gives CDR1 MDHEN, CDR2 SYDVKM. Using reference TRBV28 and TRBJ1-5 for the parts outside the CDR3, the full variable domain is DVKVTQSSRYLVKRTGEKVFLECVQDMDHENMFWYRQDPGLGLRLIYFSYDVKMKEKGDIPEGYSVSREKKERFSLILESASTNQTSMYLCASSGGTGLSNQPQHFGDGTRLSIL.

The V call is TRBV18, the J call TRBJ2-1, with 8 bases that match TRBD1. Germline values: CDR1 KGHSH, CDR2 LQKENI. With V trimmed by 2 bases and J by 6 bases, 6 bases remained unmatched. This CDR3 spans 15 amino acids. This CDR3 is CASSPRTGRANEQFF. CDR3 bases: TGTGCCAGCTCACCAAGGACAGGGCGAGCCAATGAGCAGTTCTTC.